These 20 T cell receptor beta chains were sequenced from one sample in a study of Ad26.COV2.S vaccination and SARS-CoV-2 variants. This table comes from immunoSEQ multiplex PCR, and its TCRdb copy is limited to in-frame clones, with some not included. The sample includes nearly 400,000 clones, about 89% of them seen just once. Regarding treatment: around 19 received Ad26.COV2.S at low or high dose, single or two shots; about 5 received placebo; per-sample allocation not given. At day 63 after the first vaccine or placebo injection, samples were drawn. The sample consisted of peripheral blood, taken in a trial of Ad26.COV2.S vaccine versus placebo. The receptors were gathered from a person aged 18-60 years who received the Ad26.COV2.S COVID-19 vaccine or a placebo.

This clone was found once. The DNA of the CDR3 is TGTGCCAGCAGCTTGGGTTTGGGCGGCCAGGGGTGGCTTAAAGAGACCCAGTACTTC. Its translation is CASSLGLGGQGWLKETQYF. This chain connects TRBV5-4 to TRBJ2-5, with D perhaps TRBD1 (6 bases). Germline CDR1 is SGHNT and CDR2 is YYREEE (reference sequence). This CDR3 has 19 residues. V lost 0 bases, J lost 3 bases, and 24 bases lay in between.

The count of this clone is one. V is TRBV7-9 and J is TRBJ2-7; D gene ambiguous. Germline V CDR1 and CDR2: SEHNR, FQNEAQ (reference sequence). The CDR3 runs 14 residues. With 3 bases removed from V and 3 bases from J, the gap between germline ends came to 12 bases. The CDR3 loop reads CASSLTPEYYEQYF. In nucleotides, the CDR3 is TGTGCCAGCAGCTTGACACCGGAGTACTACGAGCAGTACTTC.

The CDR3 nucleotides are TGTGCCAGCTCCCTAGACAGCCCCAATCAGCCCCAGCATTTT. Translating gives CASSLDSPNQPQHF. The rearrangement joins TRBV28 to TRBJ1-5; D is perhaps TRBD1 (5 bases). Looked up from germline, CDR1 is MDHEN and CDR2 is SYDVKM. Trimming pared 8 bases from V and 3 bases from J, leaving 14 bases between. The CDR3 contains 14 residues.

V and J are TRBV11-2 and TRBJ2-1, with 7 bases aligning to TRBD2. CDR3 length equals 16 residues. V lost 4 bases, J lost 4 bases, and 10 bases stayed unmatched. Germline CDR1 SGHAT, CDR2 FQNNGV. In DNA, the CDR3 is TGTGCCAGCAGCTACCCGGGGAGGGGAGGATACAATGAGCAGTTCTTC. Translation: CASSYPGRGGYNEQFF.

The CDR3 nucleotides read TGTGCCAGCAGTTTATCCGGGGGCCTTAATTCACCCCTCCACTTT. Protein sequence: CASSLSGGLNSPLHF. The chain joins TRBV27 to TRBJ1-6; TRBD1 is a possible D gene (6 bases). V was trimmed by 0 bases and J by 6 bases, leaving 9 bases between them. This CDR3 is 15 amino acids long. Germline loops: CDR1 MNHEY, CDR2 SMNVEV (reference sequence).

The chain couples TRBV27 to TRBJ2-7, with D maybe TRBD2 (6 bases). CDR3 length: 12 residues. Germline CDR1 and CDR2: MNHEY and SMNVEV (reference sequence). V lost 5 bases and J 7 bases, leaving 12 bases between the germline ends. CDR3 in DNA: TGTGCCAGCAGTGATCCCGGGAGAGAGCAGTACTTC. It encodes CASSDPGREQYF.

The chain carries TRBV4-1 and TRBJ2-3; D is uncertain. This CDR3 comprises 14 residues. The V gene lost 1 base and the J gene lost 6 bases, with 11 bases spanning the gap. Germline CDR1 is MGHRA and CDR2 is YSYEKL. Here the CDR3 DNA reads TGCGCCAGCAGCCAAGGATTTATGGGGGATACGCAGTATTTT. Amino acids: CASSQGFMGDTQYF.

This rearrangement joins TRBV19 to TRBJ1-2; no reliable D call. CDR3 size: 13 residues. Between the trimmed V and J ends, which lost 4 bases and 6 bases, there was a span of 12 bases. Germline CDR1 LNHDA, CDR2 SQIVND (reference sequence). The CDR3 bases are TGTGCCAGTAGTACAAGGGAGTGGGATGGCTACACCTTC. Amino acids: CASSTREWDGYTF.

The gene calls are TRBV6-5 and TRBJ2-7; 11 bases fit TRBD2. Trimming took 5 bases from V and 0 from J; bases not matched to a gene: 3. This CDR3 contains 15 residues. Germline V gene data show CDR1 as MNHEY and CDR2 as SVGAGI. The CDR3: CASSTGTSGSYEQYF. CDR3 nucleotides: TGTGCCAGCAGTACCGGGACTAGCGGCTCCTACGAGCAGTACTTC.

The rearrangement uses TRBV28 and TRBJ2-1, with TRBD1 matching over 7 bases. The CDR3 runs 13 residues. From germline, CDR1 is MDHEN and CDR2 SYDVKM. J gave up 5 bases and V 5 bases, and 3 bases lay outside the gene matches. CDR3 coding DNA: TGTGCCAGCAGTAGACAGGGCGACAATGAGCAGTTCTTC. Translating it yields CASSRQGDNEQFF.

The chain links TRBV5-5 to TRBJ2-2; D gene unclear. This CDR3 has 14 amino acids. The germline V gene has CDR1 SGHKS and CDR2 YYEKEE (reference sequence). V gave up 4 bases and J gave up 3 bases, with 10 bases separating them. The DNA of the CDR3 is TGTGCCAGCAGCATGGCAGGTTACACCGGGGAGCTGTTTTTT. Translating gives CASSMAGYTGELFF.

V is TRBV28 and J is TRBJ2-7; D not certain. The CDR3 runs 15 residues. V dropped 4 bases and J dropped 1 base, with 14 bases sitting between them. CDR1 is MDHEN and CDR2 is SYDVKM in the germline V gene. This chain's CDR3 is CASSSHPLSSYEQYF. The DNA for the CDR3 is TGTGCCAGCAGTTCTCACCCCCTTTCTTCCTACGAGCAGTACTTC.

The gene calls are TRBV4-1 and TRBJ2-7; 8 bases align to TRBD2. CDR1 is MGHRA and CDR2 is YSYEKL in the germline V gene. The CDR3 loop spans 15 amino acids. After removal of 5 bases from V and 3 bases from J, the junction contained 9 bases not matched to a gene. CDR3 nucleotide sequence: TGCGCCAGCAGCTCCCGACTAGCGCCCAACTACGAGCAGTACTTC. It codes for CASSSRLAPNYEQYF.

The V call is TRBV7-2, the J call TRBJ2-1; 7 positions match TRBD2. Losses at the gene ends were 2 bases for V and 6 bases for J; bases not matched to a gene: 16. Germline V lookup: CDR1 SGHTA, CDR2 FQGNSA. This CDR3 region has 18 residues. The CDR3 spells CASSLRNGGRETANEQFF. The CDR3 region has the DNA TGTGCCAGCAGCTTACGTAACGGAGGGCGGGAGACGGCCAATGAGCAGTTCTTC.

The CDR3 bases are TGTGCCAGCAGCCGGGCGGGGGGGCCGCCCTACGAGCAGTACTTC. It encodes CASSRAGGPPYEQYF. The rearrangement uses TRBV5-6 and TRBJ2-7, with TRBD2 identical over 9 bases. Trimming cost V 4 bases and J 2 bases; bases outside gene matches: 7. The length of the CDR3 is 15 residues. Germline CDR1 SGHDT, CDR2 YYEEEE. Full variable domain (remainder filled in from reference TRBV5-6 and TRBJ2-7): DAGVTQSPTHLIKTRGQQVTLRCSPKSGHDTVSWYQQALGQGPQFIFQYYEEEERQRGNFPDRFSGHQFPNYSSELNVNALLLGDSALYLCASSRAGGPPYEQYFGPGTRLTVT.

The chain links TRBV27 to TRBJ2-5; no clear D gene. CDR1 is MNHEY, CDR2 SMNVEV, per germline (reference sequence). Trimming removed 5 bases at V and 5 bases at J, with 18 bases between. The CDR3 loop spans 15 amino acids. Written as DNA, the CDR3 is TGTGCCAGCAGTGCCAACGTGGGGTCCCAGGAGACCCAGTACTTC. It translates to CASSANVGSQETQYF.

The chain links TRBV3-1 (or the pseudogene TRBV3-2) to TRBJ2-2, with a possible D match to TRBD1 (5 bases). The CDR3 spans 15 residues. V shed 1 base and J shed 0 bases, with 6 bases lying between them. Germline V gene data show CDR1 as LGHDT and CDR2 as YNNKEL (reference sequence). This CDR3 is CASSQGTTNTGELFF. CDR3 DNA sequence: TGTGCCAGCAGCCAAGGGACAACGAACACCGGGGAGCTGTTTTTT.

This chain connects TRBV28 to TRBJ2-2; TRBD1 might be the D (6 bases). The germline V gene has CDR1 MDHEN and CDR2 SYDVKM. V gave up 6 bases and J gave up 4 bases, with 15 bases separating them. There are 15 residues in the CDR3. The CDR3 DNA is TGTGCCAGCAGCGTAACAGGGTGGGGCACCGGGGAGCTGTTTTTT. Its translation is CASSVTGWGTGELFF.

The chain joins TRBV5-1 to TRBJ2-7; D not resolved. The V gene lost 0 bases and the J gene lost 0 bases, with 13 bases spanning the gap. This CDR3 region has 16 residues. Germline values: CDR1 SGHRS, CDR2 YFSETQ. CDR3 residues: CASSLAYPPSSYEQYF. The CDR3 DNA reads TGCGCCAGCAGCTTGGCTTATCCCCCGAGCTCCTACGAGCAGTACTTC.

This CDR3 reads CASSPTSGTTYEQYF. CDR3 coding DNA: TGTGCCAGCAGCCCGACTAGCGGGACCACCTACGAGCAGTACTTC. The gene calls are TRBV3-1 (or the pseudogene TRBV3-2) and TRBJ2-7, with 11 bases fitting TRBD2. The germline V gene has CDR1 LGHDT and CDR2 YNNKEL (reference sequence). J gave up 2 bases and V 4 bases, and 4 bases lay outside the gene matches. The CDR3 covers 15 residues.